The present T cell receptor (beta chain) was sequenced within a study of cytomegalovirus exposure and HLA in healthy donors. Study-level findings and limits: In vitro, three CMV-associated chains proved specific for CMV antigens. Prior analysis indicated that the majority of TCR beta V segments exhibited productivity approximately 90% or approximately 30% of the time.

The PCR used 60 Vbeta and 13 Jbeta primers. The data were produced by immunoSEQ multiplex PCR, yet TCRdb's version contains in-frame clones alone and is incomplete. The table has roughly 98,000 clones, around 79% seen once. Comment on this clone: Its antigen is still unknown.

This CDR3 is built from 17 residues. This TCR derives from a female donor in good health and CMV-seropositive. V is TRBV21-1 and J is TRBJ2-7; TRBD2, as called in the table, went unchecked against the DNA. TRBV21-1 is given as a pseudogene. Sequences were obtained from PBMCs. CDR3 region: CASSHQGLNSRPYEQYF. The CDR3 region has the DNA TGTGCCAGCAGCCACCAGGGACTAAACTCTCGGCCTTACGAGCAGTACTTC.